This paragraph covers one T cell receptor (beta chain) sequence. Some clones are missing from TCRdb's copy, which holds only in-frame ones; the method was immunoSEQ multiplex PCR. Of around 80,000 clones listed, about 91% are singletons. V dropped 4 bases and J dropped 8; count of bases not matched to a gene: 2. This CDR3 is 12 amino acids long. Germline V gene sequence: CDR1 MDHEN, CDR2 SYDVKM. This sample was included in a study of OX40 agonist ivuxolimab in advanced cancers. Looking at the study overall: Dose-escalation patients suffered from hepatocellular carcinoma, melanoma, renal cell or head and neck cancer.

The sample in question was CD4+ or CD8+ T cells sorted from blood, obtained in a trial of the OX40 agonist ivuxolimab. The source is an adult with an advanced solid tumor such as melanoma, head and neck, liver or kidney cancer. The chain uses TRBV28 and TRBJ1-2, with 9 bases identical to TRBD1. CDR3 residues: CASSWTGVGYTF. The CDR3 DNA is TGTGCCAGCAGTTGGACAGGGGTCGGCTACACCTTC.